The 22 T cell receptor beta chains below all came from one sample that was sequenced in a study of blood T cell repertoires in COVID-19. Some clones are missing from TCRdb's copy, which holds only in-frame ones; the method was immunoSEQ multiplex PCR. The sample includes 130,000 to 150,000 clones, more than 70% seen only once; the top ten take 5% to 7%. Sequenced: PBMCs or T cells enriched from blood (not recorded which). The origin of the receptors is a man aged 40-55 years with acute COVID-19.

The gene calls are TRBV14 and TRBJ1-4; D is perhaps TRBD1 (6 bases). Trimming took off 4 bases at V and 4 bases at J, with 16 bases between the two ends. The CDR3 is 16 amino acids. CDR1 and CDR2 (germline): SGHDN, FVKESK. CDR3 sequence reads: CASSPGTQGGNEKLFF. In DNA, the CDR3 is TGTGCCAGCAGCCCCGGGACGCAAGGGGGTAATGAAAAACTGTTTTTT.

As regards this clone: Other DNA sequences of this sample code for an identical CDR3. The chain has TRBV7-2 and TRBJ1-1, with TRBD1 as a possible D gene (5 bases). This CDR3 has 14 residues. The V end lost 0 bases, the J end lost 2 bases, and 7 bases lay between the germline ends. Germline CDR1 reads SGHTA; CDR2 reads FQGNSA. CDR3 residues: CASSLAGGNTEAFF. DNA for the CDR3: TGTGCCAGCAGCTTAGCGGGGGGAAACACTGAAGCTTTCTTT.

The chain combines TRBV4-3 with TRBJ2-7; the match to TRBD2 covers 8 bases. Trimming took 3 bases from V and 0 from J; bases not matched to a gene: 4. The CDR3 is made up of 15 amino acids. CDR1 LGHNA and CDR2 YSLEER come from the germline V gene. CDR3 region: CASSQLLADSYEQYF. The CDR3 region has the DNA TGCGCCAGCAGCCAGTTACTAGCGGACTCCTACGAGCAGTACTTC.

This chain joins TRBV24-1 and TRBJ2-1, with 8 bases matching TRBD1. CDR3 length: 16 residues. The V gene end was trimmed by 4 bases and the J gene end by 5 bases; junction bases not matched to a gene: 9. Germline assignment: CDR1 KGHDR and CDR2 SFDVKD. The DNA for the CDR3 is TGTGCCACCAGTGAAACCGCCGGGACAGGTGACAATGAGCAGTTCTTC. It specifies CATSETAGTGDNEQFF.

The genes are TRBV5-1 and TRBJ1-2; 8 bases fit TRBD1. The CDR3 is made up of 15 amino acids. The V gene end was trimmed by 4 bases and the J gene end by 5 bases; junction bases not matched to a gene: 10. CDR1 is SGHRS and CDR2 is YFSETQ in the germline V gene. The CDR3: CASSTGTGPGYGYTF. The CDR3 DNA sequence: TGCGCCAGCAGCACCGGGACAGGCCCTGGATATGGCTACACCTTC.

Only a few counts were recorded for this clone. The chain links TRBV7-6 to TRBJ1-1; D is undetermined. Trimming shortened V by 0 bases and J by 2 bases, and 10 bases separated the two germline ends. This CDR3 comprises 15 residues. Germline CDR1 SGHVS, CDR2 FNYEAQ. This CDR3 reads CASSLAAGENTEAFF. The CDR3 DNA reads TGTGCCAGCAGCTTAGCGGCAGGTGAAAACACTGAAGCTTTCTTT. Full variable domain (rest looked up from reference TRBV7-6 and TRBJ1-1): GAGVSQSPRYKVTKRGQDVALRCDPISGHVSLYWYRQALGQGPEFLTYFNYEAQQDKSGLPNDRFSAERPEGSISTLTIQRTEQRDSAMYRCASSLAAGENTEAFFGQGTRLTVV.

The CDR3 here is CASSQSNAGSPLHF. The DNA of the CDR3 is TGTGCCAGCAGCCAATCAAACGCGGGATCACCCCTCCACTTT. The chain employs TRBV14 and TRBJ1-6; D call uncertain. The germline CDR1 and CDR2 sequences are SGHDN and FVKESK. The CDR3 runs 14 residues. V was pared by 2 bases and J by 10 bases, with 12 bases between.

The V gene is TRBV6-5, the J gene TRBJ1-1; D might be TRBD1 (5 bases). The V gene's germline CDR1 is MNHEY and CDR2 SVGAGI. CDR3 size: 15 residues. V was clipped by 2 bases and J by 1 base, with 11 bases between them. CDR3: CASSYGVRENTEAFF. CDR3 nucleotides: TGTGCCAGCAGTTACGGCGTCAGGGAGAACACTGAAGCTTTCTTT.

The chain joins TRBV19 to TRBJ2-5, with D perhaps TRBD1 (6 bases). V was cut by 9 bases and J by 4 bases, with 12 bases left in between. The germline CDR1 and CDR2 sequences are LNHDA and SQIVND (reference sequence). The CDR3 is 12 amino acids. This CDR3 reads CASQGRGETQYF. The CDR3 region has the DNA TGTGCCAGCCAGGGGCGCGGAGAGACCCAGTACTTC.

The chain recombines TRBV9 with TRBJ2-1, with 12 positions matching TRBD2. Trimming took 0 bases from V and 6 from J; bases not matched to a gene: 10. Germline V CDR1 and CDR2: SGDLS, YYNGEE. The CDR3 length is 18 residues. The CDR3 loop reads CASSVALTSGRPRNEQFF. The CDR3 DNA reads TGTGCCAGCAGCGTAGCGTTGACTAGCGGGAGACCTCGCAATGAGCAGTTCTTC.

The chain couples TRBV28 to TRBJ1-5; weak D call: TRBD1 (5 bases). CDR1 MDHEN and CDR2 SYDVKM come from the germline V gene. Trimming took off 6 bases at V and 9 bases at J, with 15 bases between the two ends. The CDR3 has 13 amino acids. The CDR3 DNA follows: TGTGCCAGCAGCGGAGGGGACCCCAGGCCCCAGCATTTT. Its translation is CASSGGDPRPQHF.

This clone was counted many times. This chain connects TRBV7-9 to TRBJ2-5; 9 bases are a match to TRBD1. The germline gives CDR1 SEHNR, CDR2 FQNEAQ (reference sequence). This CDR3 is 15 amino acids long. After removal of 5 bases from V and 2 bases from J, the junction contained 6 bases not matched to a gene. CDR3 sequence reads: CASSAAGTGQETQYF. The CDR3 coding sequence is TGTGCCAGCAGCGCCGCCGGGACAGGGCAAGAGACCCAGTACTTC.

The rearrangement links TRBV30 to TRBJ1-4; the D is unclear. With 3 bases removed from V and 10 bases from J, the gap between germline ends came to 9 bases. The V gene's germline CDR1 is GTSNPN and CDR2 SVGIG (reference sequence). This CDR3 is built from 11 residues. Written as DNA, the CDR3 is TGTGCCTGGAGGGGAGGAGGAAAACTGTTTTTT. Translating it yields CAWRGGGKLFF. The full variable domain, rest sourced from reference TRBV30 and TRBJ1-4, is SQTIHQWPATLVQPVGSPLSLECTVEGTSNPNLYWYRQAAGRGLQLLFYSVGIGQISSEVPQNLSASRPQDRQFILSSKKLLLSDSGFYLCAWRGGGKLFFGSGTQLSVL.

This chain links TRBV9 with TRBJ2-3; TRBD1 agrees at 7 bases. CDR3 length equals 16 residues. Germline V gene data show CDR1 as SGDLS and CDR2 as YYNGEE. Trimming cost V 0 bases and J 4 bases; bases outside gene matches: 8. DNA for the CDR3: TGTGCCAGCAGCGTAGACCAGGGGGAGTGGGCAGATACGCAGTATTTT. Translating gives CASSVDQGEWADTQYF.

The chain is built from TRBV28 and TRBJ2-3; TRBD2 might be the D (6 bases). The CDR3 length is 14 residues. V was shortened by 3 bases and J by 6 bases, with 13 bases between the two germline ends. Per germline, CDR1 MDHEN and CDR2 SYDVKM. CDR3 amino acids: CASSFRPGRDTQYF. Here the CDR3 DNA reads TGTGCCAGCAGTTTCCGACCGGGGAGGGATACGCAGTATTTT.

This chain links TRBV9 with TRBJ2-1; 14 nucleotides match TRBD2. Germline V CDR1 and CDR2: SGDLS, YYNGEE. V was clipped by 1 base and J by 9 bases; unmatched bases: 9. The CDR3 contains 17 residues. CDR3 DNA: TGTGCCAGCAGCGTATCCGGGGGACTAGCGGGAGTTAGTGAGCAGTTCTTC. Encoded protein: CASSVSGGLAGVSEQFF.

This chain connects TRBV30 to TRBJ1-5; D unresolved. The CDR3 spans 14 residues. The V end was cut by 0 bases, the J end by 0 bases, with 6 bases between. Per the germline V gene, CDR1 is GTSNPN and CDR2 is SVGIG (reference sequence). CDR3 coding DNA: TGTGCCTGGAGTGTACTAAATAGCAATCAGCCCCAGCATTTT. It encodes CAWSVLNSNQPQHF.

This rearrangement joins TRBV15 to TRBJ1-1, with 7 nucleotides matching TRBD1. The CDR3 spans 13 residues. Looked up from germline, CDR1 is LNHNV and CDR2 is YYDKDF (reference sequence). Trimming cost V 8 bases and J 1 base; bases outside gene matches: 4. The CDR3 DNA reads as TGTGCCACCGCGGGACAGCAGAACACTGAAGCTTTCTTT. Amino acid sequence: CATAGQQNTEAFF.

The V call is TRBV7-8, the J call TRBJ2-2, with D perhaps TRBD2 (5 bases). This CDR3 is built from 14 residues. Germline CDR1 and CDR2: SGHVS and FQNEAQ. Trimming removed 0 bases from V and 5 bases from J, with 7 bases in between. The chain's CDR3 is CASSLARVTGELFF. In DNA, the CDR3 is TGTGCCAGCAGCTTAGCGAGGGTTACCGGGGAGCTGTTTTTT.

The V call is TRBV2, the J call TRBJ1-1; D is undetermined. Germline V gives CDR1 SNHLY, CDR2 FYNNEI. The V and J ends lost 4 bases and 0 bases respectively, with 9 bases between them. The CDR3 is 14 amino acids. CDR3 loop: CASSARRMNTEAFF. For the CDR3, the DNA is TGTGCCAGCAGTGCTAGGCGGATGAACACTGAAGCTTTCTTT.

This clone was seen more than once but under ten times. The chain couples TRBV28 to TRBJ1-1; tentatively, D is TRBD1 (5 bases). V was clipped by 6 bases and J by 0 bases, with 23 bases between them. Germline lookup yields CDR1 MDHEN and CDR2 SYDVKM. This CDR3 comprises 18 residues. CDR3 nucleotides: TGTGCCAGCAGAGTACCTCCTGTGGGGCCTATATTGAACACTGAAGCTTTCTTT. Its translation is CASRVPPVGPILNTEAFF. Variable domain in full (rest from reference TRBV28 and TRBJ1-1): DVKVTQSSRYLVKRTGEKVFLECVQDMDHENMFWYRQDPGLGLRLIYFSYDVKMKEKGDIPEGYSVSREKKERFSLILESASTNQTSMYLCASRVPPVGPILNTEAFFGQGTRLTVV.

The V call is TRBV5-6, the J call TRBJ1-1, with D maybe TRBD1 (5 bases). Trimming left V 7 bases short and J 1 base short, with 8 bases between. Germline CDR1 and CDR2: SGHDT and YYEEEE. This CDR3 is 12 amino acids long. The CDR3 DNA is TGTGCCAGCGGTCAGGGGAACACTGAAGCTTTCTTT. Translated, it gives CASGQGNTEAFF. Full variable domain (rest looked up from reference TRBV5-6 and TRBJ1-1): DAGVTQSPTHLIKTRGQQVTLRCSPKSGHDTVSWYQQALGQGPQFIFQYYEEEERQRGNFPDRFSGHQFPNYSSELNVNALLLGDSALYLCASGQGNTEAFFGQGTRLTVV.